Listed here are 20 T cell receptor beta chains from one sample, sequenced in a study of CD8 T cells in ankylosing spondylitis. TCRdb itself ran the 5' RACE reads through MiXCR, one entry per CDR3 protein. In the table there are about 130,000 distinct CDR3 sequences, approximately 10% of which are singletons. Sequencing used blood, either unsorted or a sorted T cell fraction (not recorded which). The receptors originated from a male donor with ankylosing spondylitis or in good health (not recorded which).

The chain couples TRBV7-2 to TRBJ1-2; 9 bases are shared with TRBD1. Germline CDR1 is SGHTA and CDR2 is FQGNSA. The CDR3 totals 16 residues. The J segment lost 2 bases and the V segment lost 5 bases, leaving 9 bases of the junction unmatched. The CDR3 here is CASSRPPGQGNYGYTF. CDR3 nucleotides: TGTGCCAGCAGCCGACCACCGGGACAGGGAAACTATGGCTACACCTTC.

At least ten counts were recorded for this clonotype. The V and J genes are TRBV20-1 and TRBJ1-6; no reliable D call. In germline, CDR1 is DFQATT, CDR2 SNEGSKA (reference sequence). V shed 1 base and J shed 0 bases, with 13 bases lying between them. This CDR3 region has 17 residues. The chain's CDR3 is CSARGGGGSSYNSPLHF. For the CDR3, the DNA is TGCAGTGCTAGAGGTGGTGGAGGGAGCTCCTATAATTCACCCCTCCACTTT.

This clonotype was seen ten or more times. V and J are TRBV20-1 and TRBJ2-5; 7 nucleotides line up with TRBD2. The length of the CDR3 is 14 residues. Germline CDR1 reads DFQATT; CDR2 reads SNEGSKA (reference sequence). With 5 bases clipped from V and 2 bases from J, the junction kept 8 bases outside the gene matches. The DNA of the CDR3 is TGCAGTGCTTCACCGCTTAGCGGGCAAGAGACCCAGTACTTC. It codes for CSASPLSGQETQYF.

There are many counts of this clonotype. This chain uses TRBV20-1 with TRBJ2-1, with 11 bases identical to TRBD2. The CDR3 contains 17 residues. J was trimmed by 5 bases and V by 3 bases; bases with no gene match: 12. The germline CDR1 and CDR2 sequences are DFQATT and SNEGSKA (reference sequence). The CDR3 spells CSASGSGRALLDNEQFF. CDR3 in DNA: TGCAGTGCTAGTGGTAGCGGGAGGGCCCTCTTGGACAATGAGCAGTTCTTC.

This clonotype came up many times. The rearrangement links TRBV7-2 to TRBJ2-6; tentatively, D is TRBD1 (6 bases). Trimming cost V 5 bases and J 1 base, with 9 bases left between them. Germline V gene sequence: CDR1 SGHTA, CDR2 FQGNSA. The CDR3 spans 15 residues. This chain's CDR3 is CASSHRASGANVLTF. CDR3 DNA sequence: TGTGCCAGCAGCCACAGGGCGTCTGGGGCCAACGTCCTGACTTTC.

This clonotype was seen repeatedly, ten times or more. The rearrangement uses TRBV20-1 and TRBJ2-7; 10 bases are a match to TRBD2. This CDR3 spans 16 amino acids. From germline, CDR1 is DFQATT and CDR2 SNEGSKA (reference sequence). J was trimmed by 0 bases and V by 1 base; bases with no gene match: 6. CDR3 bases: TGCAGTGCTAGAGCTACTTCTAGCGGGAGCTCCTACGAGCAGTACTTC. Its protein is CSARATSSGSSYEQYF.

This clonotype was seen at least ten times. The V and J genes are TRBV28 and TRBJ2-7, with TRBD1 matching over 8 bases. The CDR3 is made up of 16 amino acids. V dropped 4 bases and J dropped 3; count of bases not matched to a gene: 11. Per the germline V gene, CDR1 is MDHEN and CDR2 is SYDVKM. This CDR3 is CASSYHHRTGSYEQYF. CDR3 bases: TGTGCCAGCAGTTACCACCACCGGACAGGGAGCTACGAGCAGTACTTC.

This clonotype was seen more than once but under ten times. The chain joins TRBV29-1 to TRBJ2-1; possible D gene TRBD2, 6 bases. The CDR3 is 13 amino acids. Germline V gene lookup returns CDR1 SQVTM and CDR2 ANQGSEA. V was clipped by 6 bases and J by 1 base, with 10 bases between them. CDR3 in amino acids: CSVGGSSYNEQFF. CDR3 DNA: TGCAGCGTGGGGGGATCGTCCTACAATGAGCAGTTCTTC.

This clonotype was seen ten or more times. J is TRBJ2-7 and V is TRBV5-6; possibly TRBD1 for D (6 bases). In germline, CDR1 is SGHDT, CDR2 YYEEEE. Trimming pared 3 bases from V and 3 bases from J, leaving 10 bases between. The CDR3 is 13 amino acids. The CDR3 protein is CASSSQGSYEQYF. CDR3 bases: TGTGCCAGCAGCTCCCAGGGGAGCTACGAGCAGTACTTC.

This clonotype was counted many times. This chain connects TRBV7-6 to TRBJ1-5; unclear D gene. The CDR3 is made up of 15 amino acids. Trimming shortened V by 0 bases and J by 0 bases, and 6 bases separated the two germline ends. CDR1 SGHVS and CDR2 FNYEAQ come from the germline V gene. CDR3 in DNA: TGTGCCAGCAGCTTAGCGTGGGGTAGCAATCAGCCCCAGCATTTT. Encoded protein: CASSLAWGSNQPQHF.

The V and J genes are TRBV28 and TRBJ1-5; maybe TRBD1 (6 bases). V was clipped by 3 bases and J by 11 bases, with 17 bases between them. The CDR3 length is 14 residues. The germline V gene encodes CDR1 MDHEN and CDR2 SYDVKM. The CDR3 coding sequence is TGTGCCAGCAGTTTTACAGGGTCCCGGGGGACCCAGCATTTT. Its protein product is CASSFTGSRGTQHF.

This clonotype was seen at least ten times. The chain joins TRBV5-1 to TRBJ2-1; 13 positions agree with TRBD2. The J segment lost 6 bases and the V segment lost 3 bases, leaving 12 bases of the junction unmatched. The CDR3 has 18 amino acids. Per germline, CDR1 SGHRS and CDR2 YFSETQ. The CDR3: CASSSAGGLAGITNEQFF. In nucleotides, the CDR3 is TGCGCCAGCAGCTCCGCAGGGGGACTAGCGGGAATAACCAATGAGCAGTTCTTC.

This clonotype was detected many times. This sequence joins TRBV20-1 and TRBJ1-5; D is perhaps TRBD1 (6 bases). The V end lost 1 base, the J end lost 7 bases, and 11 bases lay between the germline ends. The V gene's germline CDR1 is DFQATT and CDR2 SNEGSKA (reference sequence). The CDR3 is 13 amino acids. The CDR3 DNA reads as TGCAGTGCTAGAGGGCAGGGGATACAGCCCCAGCATTTT. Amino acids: CSARGQGIQPQHF.

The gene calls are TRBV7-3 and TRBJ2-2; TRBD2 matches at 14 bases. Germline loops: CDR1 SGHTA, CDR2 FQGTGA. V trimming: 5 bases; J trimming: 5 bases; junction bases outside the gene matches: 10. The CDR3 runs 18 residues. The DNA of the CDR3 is TGTGCCAGCAGCCCGGGGACTAGCGGGGGCTCGAGAACCGGGGAGCTGTTTTTT. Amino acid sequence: CASSPGTSGGSRTGELFF.

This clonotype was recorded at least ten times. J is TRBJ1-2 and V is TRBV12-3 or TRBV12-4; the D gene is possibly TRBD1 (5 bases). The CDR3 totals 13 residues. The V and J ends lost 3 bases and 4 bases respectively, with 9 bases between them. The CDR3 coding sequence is TGTGCCAGCAGTTTGTCCAGGGTCTATGGCTACACCTTC. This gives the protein CASSLSRVYGYTF.

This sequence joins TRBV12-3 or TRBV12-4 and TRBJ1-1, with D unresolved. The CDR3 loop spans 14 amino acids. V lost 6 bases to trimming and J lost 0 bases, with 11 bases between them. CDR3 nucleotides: TGTGCCAGCAGCCGAAGGGCCATGAACACTGAAGCTTTCTTT. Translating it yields CASSRRAMNTEAFF.

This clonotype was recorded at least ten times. CDR3 protein: CASSLYGRATEAFF. The CDR3 coding sequence is TGTGCCAGCAGCTTATATGGCAGGGCAACTGAAGCTTTCTTT. The chain combines TRBV7-8 with TRBJ1-1; D is possibly TRBD1 (5 bases). Germline values: CDR1 SGHVS, CDR2 FQNEAQ. There are 14 residues in the CDR3. Trimming removed 2 bases from V and 5 bases from J, with 12 bases in between. Together with reference TRBV7-8 and TRBJ1-1, the CDR3 gives the full variable domain: GAGVSQSPRYKVAKRGQDVALRCDPISGHVSLFWYQQALGQGPEFLTYFQNEAQLDKSGLPSDRFFAERPEGSVSTLKIQRTQQEDSAVYLCASSLYGRATEAFFGQGTRLTVV.

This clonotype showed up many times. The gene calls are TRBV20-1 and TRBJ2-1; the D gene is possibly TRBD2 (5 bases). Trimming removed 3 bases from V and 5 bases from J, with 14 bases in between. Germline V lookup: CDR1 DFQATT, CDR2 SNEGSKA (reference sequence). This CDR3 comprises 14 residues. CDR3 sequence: CSARKMEDHNEQFF. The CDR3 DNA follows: TGCAGTGCTAGGAAGATGGAGGACCACAATGAGCAGTTCTTC.

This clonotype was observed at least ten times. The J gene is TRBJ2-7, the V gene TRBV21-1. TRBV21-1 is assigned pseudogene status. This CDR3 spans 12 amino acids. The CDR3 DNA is TGTGCCAGCAGCAAAATTACCTACGAGCAGTACTTC. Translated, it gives CASSKITYEQYF.

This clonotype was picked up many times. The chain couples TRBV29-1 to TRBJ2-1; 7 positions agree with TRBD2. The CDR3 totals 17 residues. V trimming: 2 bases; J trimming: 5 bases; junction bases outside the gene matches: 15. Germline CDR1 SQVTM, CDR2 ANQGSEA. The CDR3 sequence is CSVELGGLAVRDNEQFF. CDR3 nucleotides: TGCAGCGTTGAATTAGGTGGTCTAGCGGTTCGTGACAATGAGCAGTTCTTC.